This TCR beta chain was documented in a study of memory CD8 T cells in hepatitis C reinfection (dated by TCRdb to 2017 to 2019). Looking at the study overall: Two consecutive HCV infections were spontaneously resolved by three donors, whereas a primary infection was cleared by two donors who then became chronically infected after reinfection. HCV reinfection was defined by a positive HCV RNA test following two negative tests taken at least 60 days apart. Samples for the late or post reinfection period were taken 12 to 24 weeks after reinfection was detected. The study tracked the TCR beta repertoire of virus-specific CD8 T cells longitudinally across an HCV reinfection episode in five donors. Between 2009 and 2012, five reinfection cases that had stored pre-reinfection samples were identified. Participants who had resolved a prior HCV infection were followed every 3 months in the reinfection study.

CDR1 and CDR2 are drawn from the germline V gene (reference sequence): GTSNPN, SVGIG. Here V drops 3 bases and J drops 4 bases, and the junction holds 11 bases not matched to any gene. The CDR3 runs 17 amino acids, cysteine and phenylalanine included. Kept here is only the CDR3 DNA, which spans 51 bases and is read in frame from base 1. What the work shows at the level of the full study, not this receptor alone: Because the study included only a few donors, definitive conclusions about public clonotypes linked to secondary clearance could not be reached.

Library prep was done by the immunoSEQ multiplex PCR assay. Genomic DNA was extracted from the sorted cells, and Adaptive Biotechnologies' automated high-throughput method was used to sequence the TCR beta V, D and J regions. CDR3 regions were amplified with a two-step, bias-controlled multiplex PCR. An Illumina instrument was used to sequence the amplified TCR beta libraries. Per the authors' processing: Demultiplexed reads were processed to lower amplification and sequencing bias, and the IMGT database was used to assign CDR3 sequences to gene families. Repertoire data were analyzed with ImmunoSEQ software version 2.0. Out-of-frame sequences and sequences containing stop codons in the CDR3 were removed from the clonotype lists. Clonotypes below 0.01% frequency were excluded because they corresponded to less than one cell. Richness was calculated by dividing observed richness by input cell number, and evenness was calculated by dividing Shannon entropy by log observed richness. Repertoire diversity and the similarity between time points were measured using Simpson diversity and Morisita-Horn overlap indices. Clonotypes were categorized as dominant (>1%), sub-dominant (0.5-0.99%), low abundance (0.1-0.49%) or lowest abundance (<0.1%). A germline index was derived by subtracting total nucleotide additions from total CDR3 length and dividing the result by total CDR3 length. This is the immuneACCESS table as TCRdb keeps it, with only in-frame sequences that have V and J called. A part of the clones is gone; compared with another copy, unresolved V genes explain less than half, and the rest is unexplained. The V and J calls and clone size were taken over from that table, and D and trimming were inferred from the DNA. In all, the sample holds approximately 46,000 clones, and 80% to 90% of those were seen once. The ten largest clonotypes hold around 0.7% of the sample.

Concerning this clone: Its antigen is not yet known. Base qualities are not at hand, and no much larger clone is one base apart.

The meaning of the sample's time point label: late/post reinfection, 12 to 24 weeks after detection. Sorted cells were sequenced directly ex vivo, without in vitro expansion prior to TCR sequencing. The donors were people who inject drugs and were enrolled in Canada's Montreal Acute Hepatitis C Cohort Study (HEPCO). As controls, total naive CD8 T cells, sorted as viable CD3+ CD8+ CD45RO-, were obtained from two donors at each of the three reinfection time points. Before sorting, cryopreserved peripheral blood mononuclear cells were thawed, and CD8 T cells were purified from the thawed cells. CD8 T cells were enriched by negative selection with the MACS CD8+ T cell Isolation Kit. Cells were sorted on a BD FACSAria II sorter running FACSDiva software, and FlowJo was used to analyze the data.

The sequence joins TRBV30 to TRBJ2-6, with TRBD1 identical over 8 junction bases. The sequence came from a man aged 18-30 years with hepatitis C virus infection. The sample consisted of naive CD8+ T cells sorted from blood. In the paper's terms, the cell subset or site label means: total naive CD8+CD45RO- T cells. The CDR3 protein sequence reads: CAWRDWTGLVGANVLTF. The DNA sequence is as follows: TGTGCCTGGAGGGATTGGACAGGGCTGGTCGGGGCCAACGTCCTGACTTTC.